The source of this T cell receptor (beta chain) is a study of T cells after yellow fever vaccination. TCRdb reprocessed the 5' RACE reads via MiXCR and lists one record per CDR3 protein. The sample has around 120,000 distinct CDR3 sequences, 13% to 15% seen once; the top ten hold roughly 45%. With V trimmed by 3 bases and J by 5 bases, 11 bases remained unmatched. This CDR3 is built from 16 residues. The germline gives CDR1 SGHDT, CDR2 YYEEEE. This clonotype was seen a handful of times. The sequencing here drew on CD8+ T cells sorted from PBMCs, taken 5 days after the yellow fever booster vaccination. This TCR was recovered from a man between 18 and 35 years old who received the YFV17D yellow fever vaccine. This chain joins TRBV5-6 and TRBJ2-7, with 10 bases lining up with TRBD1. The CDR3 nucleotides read TGTGCCAGCAGCTGGGTCGGGCGACAGGGGGCGAACGAGCAGTACGTC. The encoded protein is CASSWVGRQGANEQYV.